Sequencing of this T cell receptor (beta chain) was carried out in a study of control samples from healthy donors and cancer patients. Clones were read by immunoSEQ multiplex PCR, and TCRdb kept only the in-frame ones, dropping some. The data contain roughly 170,000 clones, just over 90% of them singletons. Deletions cut 5 bases from V and 1 base from J, with 10 bases between. Germline V gives CDR1 SGHNT, CDR2 YENEEA. The CDR3 sequence is 14 residues long. The genes are TRBV11-3 and TRBJ2-3; D is undetermined. The specimen sequenced was blood. The sequence was obtained from a woman in her fifties or sixties in good health. The CDR3 DNA follows: TGTGCCAGCAGCACCCGGTCCCGCACAGATACGCAGTATTTT. Amino acids: CASSTRSRTDTQYF.